Listed below are T cell receptor beta chains from one sample, sequenced in a study of cytomegalovirus exposure and HLA in healthy donors. Assay used: immunoSEQ multiplex PCR; TCRdb lists only in-frame clones, some missing. The table shows approximately 170,000 clones, with 85% occurring only once. The sample consisted of PBMCs. The source of these receptors is a man between 18 and 35 years old in good health and CMV-seropositive. The CDR3 runs from the conserved cysteine through the conserved F or W. D genes are given only for firm matches. Clone size, where shown, is once, few, many, or a class for clones that have expanded.

J: TRBJ2-5; V: TRBV5-1; size: NA; D: TRBD1; DNA: TGCGCCAGCAGTCCTACCACAGGGGGCGTAAAGACCCAGTACTTC; CDR3: CASSPTTGGVKTQYF
J: TRBJ2-3; V: TRBV5-1; size: NA; D: NA; DNA: TGCGCCAGCAGCCCATTGGGGGCGGATACAGATACGCAGTATTTT; CDR3: CASSPLGADTDTQYF
J: TRBJ1-2; V: TRBV2; size: NA; D: TRBD1; DNA: TGTGCCAGCAGTGAAGGGACAGGAGGTGGCTACACCTTC; CDR3: CASSEGTGGGYTF
J: TRBJ2-1; V: TRBV5-4; size: few; D: TRBD1; DNA: TGTGCCAGCAGCTCACGGGACAGGGCGAATGAGCAGTTCTTC; CDR3: CASSSRDRANEQFF
J: TRBJ2-7; V: TRBV11-2; size: NA; D: TRBD2; DNA: TGTGCCAGCAGCCGTTTAAGCGGGGCCCCCTACGAGCAGTACTTC; CDR3: CASSRLSGAPYEQYF
J: TRBJ1-5; V: TRBV11-2; size: NA; D: NA; DNA: TGTGCCAGCAAAGGGCAGGGTAGACCTCAGCCCCAGCATTTT; CDR3: CASKGQGRPQPQHF
J: TRBJ1-1; V: TRBV7-2; size: NA; D: NA; DNA: TGTGCCAGCAGCTTAGTCGCCTTGGACACTTCTAACACTGAAGCTTTCTTT; CDR3: CASSLVALDTSNTEAFF
J: TRBJ1-5; V: TRBV28; size: NA; D: NA; DNA: TGTGCCAGCAGTTTACAGGGAGGTCAGCCCCAGCATTTT; CDR3: CASSLQGGQPQHF
J: TRBJ1-5; V: TRBV28; size: NA; D: NA; DNA: TGTGCCAGCAGCCGGACAGTCAATCAGCCCCAGCATTTT; CDR3: CASSRTVNQPQHF
J: TRBJ1-1; V: TRBV11-3; size: NA; D: NA; DNA: TGTGCCAGCAGAGTCGGGGGGCCCAGGATGAACACTGAAGCTTTCTTT; CDR3: CASRVGGPRMNTEAFF
J: TRBJ1-2; V: TRBV5-6; size: few; D: NA; DNA: TGTGCCAGCAGCTTGGGCACAGGAAACTATGGCTACACCTTC; CDR3: CASSLGTGNYGYTF
J: TRBJ1-5; V: TRBV30; size: once; D: NA; DNA: TGTGCCTGGAGTGTAACTACTCAGCAGCCCCAGCATTTT; CDR3: CAWSVTTQQPQHF
J: TRBJ1-3; V: TRBV5-1; size: NA; D: NA; DNA: TGCGCCAGCAGCTTGGCTCCGGGGATGGCTGGAAACACCATATATTTT; CDR3: CASSLAPGMAGNTIYF
J: TRBJ2-5; V: TRBV6-5; size: NA; D: NA; DNA: TGTGCCAGCAGTTACGCAGGGCGCGAGACCCAGTACTTC; CDR3: CASSYAGRETQYF
J: TRBJ2-1; V: TRBV6-1; size: NA; D: NA; DNA: TGTGCCAGCAGTGACGGGACAGAGCAGTTCTTC; CDR3: CASSDGTEQFF
J: TRBJ1-1; V: TRBV18; size: few; D: NA; DNA: TGTGCCAGCTCACAGGGGAGGGACACTGAAGCTTTCTTT; CDR3: CASSQGRDTEAFF
J: TRBJ2-7; V: TRBV27; size: NA; D: NA; DNA: TGTGCCAGCAGCCCAACGAGGGCGTCCTACGAGCAGTACTTC; CDR3: CASSPTRASYEQYF
J: TRBJ2-2; V: TRBV2; size: NA; D: NA; DNA: TGTGCCAGCATTGGCGGGGCATACACCGGGGAGCTGTTTTTT; CDR3: CASIGGAYTGELFF
J: TRBJ2-3; V: TRBV4-1; size: NA; D: TRBD2; DNA: TGCGCCAGCAGCCAAGATCTAGCGGGGGGGGATACAGATACGCAGTATTTT; CDR3: CASSQDLAGGDTDTQYF
J: TRBJ1-1; V: TRBV6-5; size: NA; D: NA; DNA: TGTGCCAGCAGTTACATGTCCCTTGGCGGAGAAGCTTTCTTT; CDR3: CASSYMSLGGEAFF
J: TRBJ1-3; V: TRBV9; size: NA; D: TRBD1; DNA: TGTGCCAGCAGCGATGGGCAGGGGGCTGGAAACACCATATATTTT; CDR3: CASSDGQGAGNTIYF
J: TRBJ2-7; V: TRBV29-1; size: few; D: NA; DNA: TGCAGCGTTGCCGGTTCCGAGCAGTACTTC; CDR3: CSVAGSEQYF